Listed here are 9 T cell receptor beta chains from one sample, sequenced in a study of Graves' ophthalmopathy and Graves' hyperthyroidism. Scientists amplified the TCR beta CDR3 regions from RNA transcripts. An opening RT-PCR round employed HTBI primers and preceded a second-round multiplex PCR. Each CDR3 protein is one row after TCRdb ran MiXCR on the multiplex PCR reads. The table lists roughly 400,000 distinct CDR3 sequences, about a sixth of them singletons. Sequenced: peripheral blood. The source is an adult woman with stable Graves' hyperthyroidism.

Remarks on this clonotype: A much larger clone differs from this one at a single base, so this may be a read error. The genes are TRBV6-2 or TRBV6-3 and TRBJ2-2, with 8 bases that match TRBD1. The ends lost 5 bases at V and 7 bases at J; junction bases unmatched: 12. CDR1 is MNHEY, CDR2 SVGEGT, per germline. The CDR3 runs to 16 residues. CDR3 coding DNA: TGTGCCAGCAGTAACACCCCCGGACAGGGCCACGGGGAGCTGTTTTTT. Amino acid sequence: CASSNTPGQGHGELFF.

This clonotype appeared many times. The chain links TRBV28 to TRBJ2-7, with TRBD2 matching over 9 bases. The CDR3 is 16 amino acids. Germline loops: CDR1 MDHEN, CDR2 SYDVKM. Trimming took 5 bases from V and 3 from J; bases not matched to a gene: 11. CDR3 amino acids: CASSVTPLTSGYEQYF. The DNA for the CDR3 is TGTGCCAGCAGTGTTACCCCGCTGACTAGCGGCTACGAGCAGTACTTC. Using reference TRBV28 and TRBJ2-7 for the parts outside the CDR3, the full variable domain is DVKVTQSSRYLVKRTGEKVFLECVQDMDHENMFWYRQDPGLGLRLIYFSYDVKMKEKGDIPEGYSVSREKKERFSLILESASTNQTSMYLCASSVTPLTSGYEQYFGPGTRLTVT.

This clonotype has a count of ten or more. The chain has TRBV28 and TRBJ1-1, with D possibly matching TRBD1 (5 bases). V lost 2 bases and J 11 bases, leaving 15 bases between the germline ends. The CDR3 is 13 amino acids. Germline V gene sequence: CDR1 MDHEN, CDR2 SYDVKM. Here the CDR3 reads CASSLRQLDGAFF. CDR3 DNA: TGTGCCAGCAGTTTACGACAGCTGGACGGGGCTTTCTTT.

This clonotype occurred a few times. The V and J genes are TRBV12-3 or TRBV12-4 and TRBJ2-2; D may be TRBD2 (6 bases). CDR3 length equals 16 residues. Trimming took off 8 bases at V and 1 base at J, with 17 bases between the two ends. CDR3 coding DNA: TGTGCCAGCTCACCAGCAACTAGCTGGAACACCGGGGAGCTGTTTTTT. This sequence encodes CASSPATSWNTGELFF.

The chain links TRBV5-5 to TRBJ2-2, with D possibly matching TRBD2 (5 bases). The CDR3 covers 15 residues. V lost 6 bases to trimming and J lost 0 bases, with 12 bases between them. Germline values: CDR1 SGHKS, CDR2 YYEKEE (reference sequence). The CDR3 reads CASILTGTNTGELFF. CDR3 nucleotide sequence: TGTGCCAGCATTCTGACCGGGACGAACACCGGGGAGCTGTTTTTT.

In regard to this clonotype: With a much larger clone just one base away, this may be a read error. V is TRBV4-1 and J is TRBJ2-7; 7 bases align to TRBD1. Germline V lookup: CDR1 MGHRA, CDR2 YSYEKL. The CDR3 is 13 residues long. The CDR3 DNA follows: TGCGCCAGCAGGGGGACAGATACCTACGAGCAGGACTTC. Translating it yields CASRGTDTYEQDF.

This clonotype was seen repeatedly, ten times or more. This chain uses TRBV6-5 with TRBJ1-5; D call uncertain. The V gene's germline CDR1 is MNHEY and CDR2 SVGAGI. CDR3 size: 15 residues. V lost 0 bases, J lost 3 bases, and 9 bases lay in between. CDR3 DNA sequence: TGTGCCAGCAGTTACTCACAGTCCTTCAATCAGCCCCAGCATTTT. It encodes CASSYSQSFNQPQHF.

This clonotype showed up many times. J is TRBJ1-5 and V is TRBV19; 10 nucleotides align to TRBD1. The junction had 11 bases not matched to a gene; V was cut back by 9 bases and J by 6 bases. The CDR3 has 15 residues. Germline V CDR1 and CDR2: LNHDA, SQIVND (reference sequence). This CDR3 is CASRRDRGNGQPQHF. For the CDR3, the DNA is TGTGCCAGCCGCCGGGACAGGGGAAACGGTCAGCCCCAGCATTTT.

In the case of this clonotype: This may be a read error: a much more frequent sequence differs by one nucleotide. The gene calls are TRBV5-1 and TRBJ1-1; 10 positions agree with TRBD1. From germline, CDR1 is SGHRS and CDR2 YFSETQ. V gave up 4 bases and J gave up 7 bases; unmatched junction bases: 4. The CDR3 spans 13 residues. The DNA for the CDR3 is TGCGCCAGCAGCGCTGGGACAGGGGATGAAGCTTTCTTT. It is translated as CASSAGTGDEAFF.